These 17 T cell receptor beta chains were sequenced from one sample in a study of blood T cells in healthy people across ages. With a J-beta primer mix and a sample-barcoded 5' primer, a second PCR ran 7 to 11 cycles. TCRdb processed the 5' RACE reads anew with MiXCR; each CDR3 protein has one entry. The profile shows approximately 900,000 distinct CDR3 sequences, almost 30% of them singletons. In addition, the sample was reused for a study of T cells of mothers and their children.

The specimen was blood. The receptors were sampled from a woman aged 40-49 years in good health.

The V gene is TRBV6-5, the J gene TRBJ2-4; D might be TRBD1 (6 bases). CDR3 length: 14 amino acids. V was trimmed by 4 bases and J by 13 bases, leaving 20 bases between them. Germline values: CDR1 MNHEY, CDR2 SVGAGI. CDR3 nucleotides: TGTGCCAGCAGTTCCCGACGCAGGGGCGATGAGCAGTACTTC. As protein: CASSSRRRGDEQYF.

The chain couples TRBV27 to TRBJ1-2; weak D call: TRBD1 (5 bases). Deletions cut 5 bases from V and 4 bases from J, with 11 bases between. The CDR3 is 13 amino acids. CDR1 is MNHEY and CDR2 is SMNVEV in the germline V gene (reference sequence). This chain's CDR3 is CASSIWDGYGYTF. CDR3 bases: TGTGCCAGCAGTATCTGGGACGGCTATGGCTACACCTTC.

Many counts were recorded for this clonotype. CDR3: CASSLESGGNYGYTF. The CDR3, as DNA: TGTGCCAGCAGCTTAGAAAGCGGCGGAAACTATGGCTACACCTTC. V is TRBV7-2 and J is TRBJ1-2, with D hard to call. V lost 1 base, J lost 2 bases, and 11 bases lay in between. The CDR3 runs to 15 residues. Germline V CDR1 and CDR2: SGHTA, FQGNSA. The full variable domain, completed using reference TRBV7-2 and TRBJ1-2, is GAGVSQSPSNKVTEKGKDVELRCDPISGHTALYWYRQSLGQGLEFLIYFQGNSAPDKSGLPSDRFSAERTGGSVSTLTIQRTQQEDSAVYLCASSLESGGNYGYTFGSGTRLTVV.

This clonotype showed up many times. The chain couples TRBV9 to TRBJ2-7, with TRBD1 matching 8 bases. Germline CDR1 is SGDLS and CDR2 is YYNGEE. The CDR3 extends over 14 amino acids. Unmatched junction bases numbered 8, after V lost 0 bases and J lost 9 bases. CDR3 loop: CASSVDDRGVGQYF. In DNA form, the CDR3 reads TGTGCCAGCAGCGTAGACGACAGGGGAGTGGGGCAGTACTTC.

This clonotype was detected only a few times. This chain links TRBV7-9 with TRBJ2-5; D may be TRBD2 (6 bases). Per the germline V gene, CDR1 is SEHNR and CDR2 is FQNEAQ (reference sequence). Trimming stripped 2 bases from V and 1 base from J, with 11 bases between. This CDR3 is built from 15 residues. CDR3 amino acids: CASSLWGESQETQYF. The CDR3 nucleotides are TGTGCCAGCAGCTTATGGGGGGAGTCCCAAGAGACCCAGTACTTC.

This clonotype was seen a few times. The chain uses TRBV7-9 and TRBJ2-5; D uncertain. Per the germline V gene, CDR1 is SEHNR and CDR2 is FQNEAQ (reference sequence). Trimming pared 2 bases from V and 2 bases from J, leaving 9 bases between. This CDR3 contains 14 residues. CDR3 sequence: CASSLSIRQETQYF. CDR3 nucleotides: TGTGCCAGCAGCTTAAGTATTCGACAAGAGACCCAGTACTTC.

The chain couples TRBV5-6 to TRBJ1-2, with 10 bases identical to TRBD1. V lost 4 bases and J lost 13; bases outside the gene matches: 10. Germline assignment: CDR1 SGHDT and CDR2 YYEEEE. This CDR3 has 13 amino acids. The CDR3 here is CASSLGQGILGTF. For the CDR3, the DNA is TGTGCCAGCAGCCTGGGACAGGGGATCTTGGGCACCTTC.

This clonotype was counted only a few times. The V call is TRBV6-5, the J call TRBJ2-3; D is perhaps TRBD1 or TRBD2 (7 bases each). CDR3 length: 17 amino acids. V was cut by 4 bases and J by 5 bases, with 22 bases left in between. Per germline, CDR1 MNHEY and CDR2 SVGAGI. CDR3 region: CASSSLWGRGRGDTQYF. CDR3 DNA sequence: TGTGCCAGCAGTTCACTCTGGGGCAGGGGGAGGGGAGATACGCAGTATTTT.

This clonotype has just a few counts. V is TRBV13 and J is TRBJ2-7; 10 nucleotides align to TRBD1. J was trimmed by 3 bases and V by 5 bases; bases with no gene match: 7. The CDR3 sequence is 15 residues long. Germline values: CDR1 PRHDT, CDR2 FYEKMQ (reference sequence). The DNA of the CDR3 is TGTGCCAGCAGCCCGGGGGGACAGGGGATCTACGAGCAGTACTTC. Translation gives CASSPGGQGIYEQYF.

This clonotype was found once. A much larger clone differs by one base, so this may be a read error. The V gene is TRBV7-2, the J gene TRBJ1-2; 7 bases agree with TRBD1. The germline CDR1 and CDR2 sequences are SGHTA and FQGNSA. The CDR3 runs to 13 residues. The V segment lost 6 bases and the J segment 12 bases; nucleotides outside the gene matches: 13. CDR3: CASRDTGVEGHTF. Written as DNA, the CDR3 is TGTGCCAGCAGGGACACAGGGGTGGAGGGCCACACCTTC.

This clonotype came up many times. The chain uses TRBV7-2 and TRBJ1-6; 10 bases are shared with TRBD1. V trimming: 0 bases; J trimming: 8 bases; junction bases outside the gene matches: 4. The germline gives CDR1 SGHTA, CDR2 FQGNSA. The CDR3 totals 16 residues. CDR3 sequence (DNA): TGTGCCAGCAGCTTAGCAGGACAGGGGGATCATTCACCCCTCCACTTT. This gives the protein CASSLAGQGDHSPLHF.

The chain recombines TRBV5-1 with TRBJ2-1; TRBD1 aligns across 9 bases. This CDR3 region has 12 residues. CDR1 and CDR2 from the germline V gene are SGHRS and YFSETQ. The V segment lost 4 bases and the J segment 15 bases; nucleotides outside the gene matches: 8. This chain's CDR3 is CASSQSGQGRFF. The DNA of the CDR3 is TGCGCCAGCAGCCAATCGGGACAGGGAAGGTTCTTC. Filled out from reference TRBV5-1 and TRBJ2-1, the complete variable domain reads KAGVTQTPRYLIKTRGQQVTLSCSPISGHRSVSWYQQTPGQGLQFLFEYFSETQRNKGNFPGRFSGRQFSNSRSEMNVSTLELGDSALYLCASSQSGQGRFFGPGTRLTVL.

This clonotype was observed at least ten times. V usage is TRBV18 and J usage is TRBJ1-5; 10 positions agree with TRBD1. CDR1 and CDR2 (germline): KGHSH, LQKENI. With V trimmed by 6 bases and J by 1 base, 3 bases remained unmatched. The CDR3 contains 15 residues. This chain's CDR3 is CASSEGQGSNQPQHF. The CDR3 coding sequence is TGTGCCAGCTCGGAGGGACAGGGGAGCAATCAGCCCCAGCATTTT. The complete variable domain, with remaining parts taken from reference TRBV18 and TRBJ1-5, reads NAGVMQNPRHLVRRRGQEARLRCSPMKGHSHVYWYRQLPEEGLKFMVYLQKENIIDESGMPKERFSAEFPKEGPSILRIQQVVRGDSAAYFCASSEGQGSNQPQHFGDGTRLSIL.

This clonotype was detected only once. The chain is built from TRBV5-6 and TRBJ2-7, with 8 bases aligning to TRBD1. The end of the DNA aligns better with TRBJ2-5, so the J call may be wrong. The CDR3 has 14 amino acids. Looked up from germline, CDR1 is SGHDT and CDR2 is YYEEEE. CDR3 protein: CASSFRTGSETQYF. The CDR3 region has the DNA TGTGCCAGCAGCTTCCGGACAGGGTCGGAGACCCAGTACTTC.

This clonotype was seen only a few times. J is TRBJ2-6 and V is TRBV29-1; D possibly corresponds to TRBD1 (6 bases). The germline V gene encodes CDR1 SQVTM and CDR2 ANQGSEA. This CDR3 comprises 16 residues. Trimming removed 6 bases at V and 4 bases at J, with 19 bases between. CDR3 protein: CSVATLQGPGANVLTF. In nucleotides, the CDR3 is TGCAGCGTCGCGACCTTACAGGGACCCGGGGCCAACGTCCTGACTTTC.

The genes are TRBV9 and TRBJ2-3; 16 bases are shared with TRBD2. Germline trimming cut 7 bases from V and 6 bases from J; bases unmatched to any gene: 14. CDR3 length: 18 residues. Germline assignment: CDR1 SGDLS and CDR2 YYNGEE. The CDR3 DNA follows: TGTGCCAGCGGAGGGACTAGCGGGGGGGCACCGGTTGTGGATACGCAGTATTTT. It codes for CASGGTSGGAPVVDTQYF.

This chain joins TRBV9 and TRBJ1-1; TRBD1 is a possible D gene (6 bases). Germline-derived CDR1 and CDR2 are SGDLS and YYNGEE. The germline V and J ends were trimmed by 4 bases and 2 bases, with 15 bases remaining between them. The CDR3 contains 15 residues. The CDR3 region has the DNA TGTGCCAGCAGCCCGATGGGGGGGCCTAACACTGAAGCTTTCTTT. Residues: CASSPMGGPNTEAFF. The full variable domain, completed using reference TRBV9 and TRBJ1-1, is DSGVTQTPKHLITATGQRVTLRCSPRSGDLSVYWYQQSLDQGLQFLIQYYNGEERAKGNILERFSAQQFPDLHSELNLSSLELGDSALYFCASSPMGGPNTEAFFGQGTRLTVV.